One and the same sample provided the 27 T cell receptor beta chains below, sequenced in a study of cytomegalovirus exposure and HLA in healthy donors. Using immunoSEQ multiplex PCR, the repertoire was profiled, and TCRdb retains in-frame clones only, with some absent. The table records a few hundred thousand clones, roughly 85% of them present only once. Sequencing was performed on PBMCs. These receptor sequences come from a woman aged 18-30 years in good health and CMV-seronegative.

The rearrangement joins TRBV29-1 to TRBJ1-4, with 9 bases that match TRBD1. Trimming took 7 bases from V and 5 from J; bases not matched to a gene: 14. The germline gives CDR1 SQVTM, CDR2 ANQGSEA. The CDR3 totals 16 residues. Here the CDR3 reads CSATGGAQEPNEKLFF. The CDR3 nucleotides read TGCAGCGCTACAGGGGGCGCGCAGGAACCAAATGAAAAACTGTTTTTT. Full variable domain (missing parts from reference TRBV29-1 and TRBJ1-4): SAVISQKPSRDICQRGTSLTIQCQVDSQVTMMFWYRQQPGQSLTLIATANQGSEATYESGFVIDKFPISRPNLTFSTLTVSNMSPEDSSIYLCSATGGAQEPNEKLFFGSGTQLSVL.

V and J are TRBV7-9 and TRBJ1-4, with unresolved D. The CDR3 spans 15 residues. Germline CDR1 reads SEHNR; CDR2 reads FQNEAQ (reference sequence). The V end was cut by 1 base, the J end by 4 bases, with 10 bases between. The CDR3, as DNA: TGTGCCAGCAGCTTAGAAGTACAAGTTAATGAAAAACTGTTTTTT. Translated: CASSLEVQVNEKLFF. The variable domain in full, completed from reference TRBV7-9 and TRBJ1-4, reads DTGVSQNPRHKITKRGQNVTFRCDPISEHNRLYWYRQTLGQGPEFLTYFQNEAQLEKSRLLSDRFSAERPKGSFSTLEIQRTEQGDSAMYLCASSLEVQVNEKLFFGSGTQLSVL.

The gene calls are TRBV30 and TRBJ1-2, with TRBD1 matching 9 bases. The CDR3 length is 14 residues. V trimming: 1 base; J trimming: 8 bases; junction bases outside the gene matches: 8. The V gene's germline CDR1 is GTSNPN and CDR2 SVGIG (reference sequence). CDR3 sequence reads: CAWSGKQGAEGYTF. CDR3 nucleotides: TGTGCCTGGAGTGGAAAACAGGGGGCAGAAGGCTACACCTTC.

The rearrangement uses TRBV9 and TRBJ1-3; D gene ambiguous. The CDR3 is made up of 12 amino acids. V gave up 3 bases and J gave up 3 bases, with 4 bases separating them. Germline V gene lookup returns CDR1 SGDLS and CDR2 YYNGEE. The CDR3 protein is CASSGGGNTIYF. The DNA of the CDR3 is TGTGCCAGCAGCGGAGGTGGAAACACCATATATTTT.

The chain uses TRBV7-9 and TRBJ1-2; D is undetermined. There are 12 residues in the CDR3. The V end was cut by 1 base, the J end by 8 bases, with 8 bases between. Germline lookup yields CDR1 SEHNR and CDR2 FQNEAQ (reference sequence). Here the CDR3 reads CASSLGSGGYTF. The DNA of the CDR3 is TGTGCCAGCAGCTTAGGTTCAGGCGGCTACACCTTC. The whole variable domain, remainder taken from reference TRBV7-9 and TRBJ1-2, is DTGVSQNPRHKITKRGQNVTFRCDPISEHNRLYWYRQTLGQGPEFLTYFQNEAQLEKSRLLSDRFSAERPKGSFSTLEIQRTEQGDSAMYLCASSLGSGGYTFGSGTRLTVV.

This clone was detected ten times or more. The V gene is TRBV19, the J gene TRBJ2-7, with TRBD1 identical over 8 bases. The junction had 4 bases not matched to a gene; V was cut back by 5 bases and J by 1 base. The CDR3 contains 14 residues. Germline loops: CDR1 LNHDA, CDR2 SQIVND (reference sequence). This CDR3 is CASSPGQASYEQYF. The CDR3 DNA reads TGTGCCAGTAGTCCGGGACAGGCTTCCTACGAGCAGTACTTC.

The genes are TRBV5-1 and TRBJ1-1, with 8 bases matching TRBD1. Unmatched junction bases numbered 12, after V lost 2 bases and J lost 6 bases. This CDR3 region has 16 residues. The germline V gene has CDR1 SGHRS and CDR2 YFSETQ. The CDR3 spells CASSLGQGSVWAEAFF. CDR3 DNA sequence: TGCGCCAGCAGCTTAGGACAGGGTTCCGTTTGGGCTGAAGCTTTCTTT.

The V and J genes are TRBV7-9 and TRBJ2-7; TRBD1 matches 7 bases. Germline trimming cut 9 bases from V and 3 bases from J; bases unmatched to any gene: 11. Germline lookup yields CDR1 SEHNR and CDR2 FQNEAQ (reference sequence). This CDR3 comprises 14 residues. This CDR3 is CASSPGGRLYEQYF. The DNA for the CDR3 is TGTGCCAGTTCACCAGGGGGAAGACTCTACGAGCAGTACTTC.

The J gene is TRBJ1-5, the V gene TRBV28; 8 bases are a match to TRBD1. Trimming at V came to 4 bases and at J to 9 bases, leaving 8 bases not matched to a gene. This CDR3 spans 14 amino acids. Germline CDR1 reads MDHEN; CDR2 reads SYDVKM. CDR3 residues: CASSSGQGSGPQHF. The CDR3, as DNA: TGTGCCAGCAGTTCAGGACAGGGAAGTGGGCCCCAGCATTTT.

The chain carries TRBV20-1 and TRBJ1-1; D gene ambiguous. The CDR3 spans 11 residues. Germline values: CDR1 DFQATT, CDR2 SNEGSKA (reference sequence). Trimming took 5 bases from V and 1 from J, leaving 5 bases between them. The CDR3 region is CSAARNTEAFF. As DNA, the CDR3 is TGCAGTGCTGCCAGGAACACTGAAGCTTTCTTT.

V usage is TRBV21-1 and J usage is TRBJ2-7; TRBD2, the table's D call, was not compared with the DNA. TRBV21-1 is marked as a pseudogene. CDR3 length: 15 amino acids. Here the CDR3 reads CASGTSGRCGYEQYF. The CDR3 DNA reads as TGTGCCAGTGGGACTAGCGGGAGGTGCGGCTACGAGCAGTACTTC.

This clone was counted between two and nine times. The sample has other DNA sequences that encode this CDR3 too. The V and J genes are TRBV7-8 and TRBJ2-7; TRBD2 agrees at 10 bases. The CDR3 totals 16 residues. Trimming at V came to 5 bases and at J to 0 bases, leaving 7 bases not matched to a gene. Germline assignment: CDR1 SGHVS and CDR2 FQNEAQ. CDR3 DNA: TGTGCCAGCAGCACCAGACTAGCGGGTCTCTCCTACGAGCAGTACTTC. Encoded protein: CASSTRLAGLSYEQYF. Based on the CDR3 plus reference TRBV7-8 and TRBJ2-7, the full variable domain is GAGVSQSPRYKVAKRGQDVALRCDPISGHVSLFWYQQALGQGPEFLTYFQNEAQLDKSGLPSDRFFAERPEGSVSTLKIQRTQQEDSAVYLCASSTRLAGLSYEQYFGPGTRLTVT.

The chain uses TRBV7-2 and TRBJ2-3; 10 bases are a match to TRBD1. With V trimmed by 1 base and J by 5 bases, 9 bases remained unmatched. The CDR3 runs 17 residues. CDR1 and CDR2 (germline): SGHTA, FQGNSA. For the CDR3, the DNA is TGTGCCAGCAGCTTAGTCTTTCCGGGACAGGGGAGAGATACGCAGTATTTT. It yields the protein CASSLVFPGQGRDTQYF.

The chain couples TRBV7-2 to TRBJ1-5; D may be TRBD1 (5 bases). The V end lost 2 bases, the J end lost 3 bases, and 14 bases lay between the germline ends. Germline values: CDR1 SGHTA, CDR2 FQGNSA. This CDR3 comprises 16 residues. The CDR3 sequence: CASSLQVGAYNQPQHF. The CDR3 nucleotides are TGTGCCAGCAGCTTACAGGTAGGGGCGTACAATCAGCCCCAGCATTTT.

V is TRBV2 and J is TRBJ2-2; 11 bases are shared with TRBD2. V dropped 6 bases and J dropped 4; count of bases not matched to a gene: 4. This CDR3 has 15 amino acids. Looked up from germline, CDR1 is SNHLY and CDR2 is FYNNEI. The CDR3: CASSDTSGSTGELFF. The CDR3 DNA follows: TGTGCCAGCAGCGATACTAGCGGGAGCACCGGGGAGCTGTTTTTT.

The chain carries TRBV2 and TRBJ2-3; D remains ambiguous. Germline CDR1 is SNHLY and CDR2 is FYNNEI. With 7 bases removed from V and 1 base from J, the gap between germline ends came to 15 bases. The CDR3 has 15 residues. The CDR3 loop is CASTHIDSRTDTQYF. The DNA for the CDR3 is TGTGCCAGCACCCATATAGACTCCCGCACAGATACGCAGTATTTT.

The gene calls are TRBV5-6 and TRBJ2-7; D may be TRBD2 (6 bases). The CDR3 is 16 amino acids. Per germline, CDR1 SGHDT and CDR2 YYEEEE. Trimming left V 4 bases short and J 0 bases short, with 17 bases between. The CDR3 is CASSGGSAEVSYEQYF. CDR3 coding DNA: TGTGCCAGCAGCGGGGGGTCAGCGGAAGTCTCCTACGAGCAGTACTTC.

V and J are TRBV9 and TRBJ2-7; the D gene is possibly TRBD1 (6 bases). The germline gives CDR1 SGDLS, CDR2 YYNGEE. Trimming stripped 3 bases from V and 2 bases from J, with 15 bases between. The CDR3 spans 15 residues. CDR3 loop: CASSAGTDSAYEQYF. CDR3 bases: TGTGCCAGCAGCGCGGGAACGGACAGTGCCTACGAGCAGTACTTC.

The V and J genes are TRBV7-2 and TRBJ2-3, with 10 bases aligning to TRBD1. V was pared by 5 bases and J by 1 base, with 3 bases of the junction left unmatched. CDR3 length equals 15 residues. In germline, CDR1 is SGHTA, CDR2 FQGNSA. In DNA, the CDR3 is TGTGCCAGCAGCCGAGGACAGGGGGGCACAGATACGCAGTATTTT. The encoded protein is CASSRGQGGTDTQYF.

The V gene is TRBV27, the J gene TRBJ1-1; 9 bases are a match to TRBD1. Germline V gives CDR1 MNHEY, CDR2 SMNVEV (reference sequence). The CDR3 consists of 16 residues. V was clipped by 7 bases and J by 0 bases; unmatched bases: 9. The CDR3 protein is CASIRDRVSLNTEAFF. The CDR3 DNA follows: TGTGCCAGCATCAGGGACAGGGTGAGTTTGAACACTGAAGCTTTCTTT.

The chain uses TRBV4-3 and TRBJ2-2, with D possibly matching TRBD2 (7 bases). Germline CDR1 is LGHNA and CDR2 is YSLEER. This CDR3 region has 17 residues. The germline V and J ends were trimmed by 0 bases and 5 bases, with 16 bases remaining between them. The CDR3 reads CASSQDPHREGTGELFF. The DNA for the CDR3 is TGCGCCAGCAGCCAAGATCCCCACAGGGAGGGGACCGGGGAGCTGTTTTTT.

Concerning this clone: The identical CDR3 is also encoded by other nucleotide sequences in the sample. The V and J genes are TRBV29-1 and TRBJ2-7; D not certain. This CDR3 has 10 amino acids. CDR1 and CDR2 (germline): SQVTM, ANQGSEA. V lost 4 bases and J 4 bases, leaving 5 bases between the germline ends. CDR3 DNA: TGCAGCGTTGGCGAGTACGAGCAGTACTTC. It is translated as CSVGEYEQYF.

This chain uses TRBV7-6 with TRBJ2-5; perhaps TRBD2 as D (5 bases). V gave up 0 bases and J gave up 3 bases, with 11 bases separating them. CDR3 length equals 15 residues. Germline CDR1 reads SGHVS; CDR2 reads FNYEAQ. This CDR3 is CASSLAAGTKETQYF. DNA for the CDR3: TGTGCCAGCAGCTTAGCGGCGGGCACTAAAGAGACCCAGTACTTC.

The genes are TRBV19 and TRBJ1-2, with 8 bases matching TRBD1. This CDR3 is 14 amino acids long. V shed 7 bases and J 0 bases; nucleotides not matched to a gene: 4. Per the germline V gene, CDR1 is LNHDA and CDR2 is SQIVND (reference sequence). The CDR3 bases are TGTGCCAGTATTTCGGGACAGGCTAACTATGGCTACACCTTC. Its protein product is CASISGQANYGYTF.

The V call is TRBV19, the J call TRBJ1-5, with D maybe TRBD1 (6 bases). The V gene lost 4 bases and the J gene lost 4 bases, with 14 bases spanning the gap. In germline, CDR1 is LNHDA, CDR2 SQIVND (reference sequence). The CDR3 is 15 amino acids. The CDR3 DNA is TGTGCCAGTAGTACCCCCGGGGGGCTGAATCAGCCCCAGCATTTT. This codes for CASSTPGGLNQPQHF.

This rearrangement joins TRBV9 to TRBJ1-1; possibly TRBD1 for D (6 bases). Trimming removed 4 bases at V and 4 bases at J, with 14 bases between. In germline, CDR1 is SGDLS, CDR2 YYNGEE. The CDR3 runs to 14 residues. CDR3 sequence reads: CASSPRGGSTEAFF. CDR3 sequence (DNA): TGTGCCAGCAGCCCACGAGGGGGATCCACTGAAGCTTTCTTT.

J is TRBJ2-1 and V is TRBV25-1; D unclear. The CDR3 consists of 12 residues. V shed 2 bases and J shed 9 bases, with 8 bases lying between them. CDR1 MGHDK and CDR2 SYGVNS come from the germline V gene. CDR3 in amino acids: CASSEGRSEQFF. CDR3 nucleotide sequence: TGTGCCAGCAGTGAAGGAAGGAGTGAGCAGTTCTTC.